A single sample is the source of the 28 T cell receptor beta chains below, sequenced in a study of blood T cell repertoires in COVID-19. The table came from immunoSEQ multiplex PCR; TCRdb's copy has only in-frame clones and leaves some out. Of around 220,000 clones in the sample, roughly four fifths were seen once. The sequenced sample consisted of peripheral blood. The receptor source for this set is a woman over 75 with COVID-19, enrolled during active disease.

The gene calls are TRBV15 and TRBJ2-5, with D unresolved. The length of the CDR3 is 11 residues. V lost 7 bases and J 8 bases, leaving 11 bases between the germline ends. CDR1 is LNHNV, CDR2 YYDKDF, per germline (reference sequence). CDR3 in amino acids: CATKTGETQYF. Here the CDR3 DNA reads TGTGCCACCAAAACTGGAGAAACCCAGTACTTC.

For the CDR3, the DNA is TGCGCCAGCAGCTTGAATACCGGGACAACCTACGAGCAGTACTTC. Its translation: CASSLNTGTTYEQYF. The chain is built from TRBV5-1 and TRBJ2-7, with D tentatively TRBD1 (6 bases). From germline, CDR1 is SGHRS and CDR2 YFSETQ. This CDR3 region has 15 residues. Trimming removed 1 base from V and 2 bases from J, with 13 bases in between.

This chain links TRBV11-2 with TRBJ2-6; 9 bases match TRBD2. Trimming at V came to 6 bases and at J to 1 base, leaving 1 base not matched to a gene. The CDR3 length is 15 residues. The germline V gene has CDR1 SGHAT and CDR2 FQNNGV. CDR3 coding DNA: TGTGCCAGCAGACTAGCGGGTTCTGGGGCCAACGTCCTGACTTTC. It translates to CASRLAGSGANVLTF.

This clone was found a few times. V and J are TRBV3-1 (or the pseudogene TRBV3-2) and TRBJ2-5; D is unclear. Between the trimmed V and J ends, which lost 6 bases and 3 bases, there was a span of 11 bases. The length of the CDR3 is 13 residues. Germline CDR1 reads LGHDT; CDR2 reads YNNKEL (reference sequence). CDR3 loop: CASRLRGEETQYF. CDR3 coding DNA: TGTGCCAGCAGACTGCGCGGCGAAGAGACCCAGTACTTC.

This chain uses TRBV2 with TRBJ1-1; TRBD1 aligns across 7 bases. The CDR3 is 16 residues long. Germline V gene sequence: CDR1 SNHLY, CDR2 FYNNEI. Losses at the gene ends were 4 bases for V and 3 bases for J; bases not matched to a gene: 11. CDR3 sequence: CASSVSGQVPYTEAFF. CDR3 coding DNA: TGTGCCAGCAGTGTATCAGGACAGGTCCCCTACACTGAAGCTTTCTTT.

This clone was recorded a few times. The chain employs TRBV15 and TRBJ1-3; D perhaps matches TRBD1 (6 bases). Trimming stripped 1 base from V and 8 bases from J, with 12 bases between. The germline CDR1 and CDR2 sequences are LNHNV and YYDKDF (reference sequence). The CDR3 is 14 residues long. The CDR3 DNA sequence: TGTGCCACCAGCAGAGCACAGGGCAAAGACACCATATATTTT. Its translation: CATSRAQGKDTIYF.

The chain has TRBV7-2 and TRBJ1-2, with a possible D match to TRBD1 (6 bases). V was cut by 4 bases and J by 8 bases, with 20 bases left in between. CDR3 length equals 15 residues. Germline V gives CDR1 SGHTA, CDR2 FQGNSA. The chain's CDR3 is CASSSQMAGARGYTF. CDR3 in DNA: TGTGCCAGCAGCTCGCAGATGGCGGGGGCGCGGGGCTACACCTTC.

The chain is built from TRBV9 and TRBJ1-6; 11 bases agree with TRBD1. V shed 3 bases and J 10 bases; nucleotides not matched to a gene: 6. CDR1 and CDR2 from the germline V gene are SGDLS and YYNGEE. The CDR3 is made up of 15 amino acids. The CDR3: CASSGYRDRGSPLHF. DNA of the CDR3: TGTGCCAGCAGCGGGTACCGGGACAGGGGGTCACCCCTCCACTTT. Drawing the rest from reference TRBV9 and TRBJ1-6, the complete variable domain is DSGVTQTPKHLITATGQRVTLRCSPRSGDLSVYWYQQSLDQGLQFLIQYYNGEERAKGNILERFSAQQFPDLHSELNLSSLELGDSALYFCASSGYRDRGSPLHFGNGTRLTVT.

This chain uses TRBV4-1 with TRBJ1-2; D is perhaps TRBD1 (6 bases). Germline assignment: CDR1 MGHRA and CDR2 YSYEKL. Trimming pared 2 bases from V and 5 bases from J, leaving 15 bases between. The CDR3 loop spans 15 amino acids. The CDR3 protein is CASSQRAGVGYGYTF. CDR3 coding DNA: TGCGCCAGCAGCCAAAGGGCAGGGGTTGGGTATGGCTACACCTTC.

The V gene is TRBV5-8, the J gene TRBJ1-2; D unresolved. V was trimmed by 4 bases and J by 3 bases, leaving 16 bases between them. CDR3 length equals 15 residues. Germline-derived CDR1 and CDR2 are SGHTS and YDEGEE. CDR3 loop: CASSAGRRVDYGYTF. DNA for the CDR3: TGTGCCAGCAGCGCCGGCCGACGGGTCGACTATGGCTACACCTTC. The complete variable domain, with remaining parts taken from reference TRBV5-8 and TRBJ1-2, reads EAGVTQSPTHLIKTRGQQATLRCSPISGHTSVYWYQQALGLGLQFLLWYDEGEERNRGNFPPRFSGRQFPNYSSELNVNALELEDSALYLCASSAGRRVDYGYTFGSGTRLTVV.

This chain links TRBV29-1 with TRBJ1-1, with 7 positions matching TRBD1. CDR3 length: 14 residues. CDR1 and CDR2 from the germline V gene are SQVTM and ANQGSEA. V lost 4 bases to trimming and J lost 11 bases; unmatched junction nucleotides: 16. The CDR3 DNA follows: TGCAGCGTTGGATCGGGACAGACGGTGAAGTGGGCTTTCTTT. Its translation is CSVGSGQTVKWAFF.

V is TRBV5-4 and J is TRBJ1-2; D is uncertain. The germline V gene encodes CDR1 SGHNT and CDR2 YYREEE (reference sequence). Trimming took 2 bases from V and 4 from J, leaving 15 bases between them. This CDR3 has 15 residues. CDR3 loop: CASSFPTSAGYGYTF. DNA of the CDR3: TGTGCCAGCAGCTTCCCCACATCAGCGGGCTATGGCTACACCTTC.

The chain employs TRBV19 and TRBJ1-1, with D possibly matching TRBD1 (6 bases). V lost 5 bases to trimming and J lost 5 bases, with 12 bases between them. The CDR3 spans 13 residues. CDR1 is LNHDA, CDR2 SQIVND, per germline (reference sequence). CDR3 protein: CASSSHQGTEAFF. In DNA form, the CDR3 reads TGTGCCAGTAGTTCCCACCAGGGGACTGAAGCTTTCTTT.

The chain couples TRBV28 to TRBJ2-5, with 9 bases that match TRBD2. Germline V CDR1 and CDR2: MDHEN, SYDVKM. Unmatched junction bases numbered 16, after V lost 6 bases and J lost 5 bases. The CDR3 loop spans 17 amino acids. The CDR3 here is CASRSVAGGPWWETQYF. The DNA for the CDR3 is TGTGCCAGCAGGTCGGTTGCGGGAGGGCCGTGGTGGGAGACCCAGTACTTC. The whole variable domain, remainder taken from reference TRBV28 and TRBJ2-5, is DVKVTQSSRYLVKRTGEKVFLECVQDMDHENMFWYRQDPGLGLRLIYFSYDVKMKEKGDIPEGYSVSREKKERFSLILESASTNQTSMYLCASRSVAGGPWWETQYFGPGTRLLVL.

About this clone: A much larger clone differs by one base, so this may be a read error. The J gene is TRBJ1-5, the V gene TRBV7-9, with D tentatively TRBD1 (6 bases). CDR1 and CDR2 from the germline V gene are SEHNR and FQNEAQ (reference sequence). This CDR3 contains 13 residues. The V end was cut by 1 base, the J end by 5 bases, with 6 bases between. CDR3 in DNA: TGTGCCAGCAGCTTAGAGGGGGATCAGCCCCAGCATTTT. The encoded protein is CASSLEGDQPQHF.

This clone has a single count. V and J are TRBV6-5 and TRBJ1-5; D is ambiguous. The germline gives CDR1 MNHEY, CDR2 SVGAGI. The CDR3 loop spans 15 amino acids. V lost 6 bases and J lost 3, with 15 bases in between. The CDR3 is CASSRDPLSNQPQHF. In DNA, the CDR3 is TGTGCCAGCAGCCGGGATCCTCTCTCCAATCAGCCCCAGCATTTT.

The chain carries TRBV10-2 and TRBJ1-4, with 11 bases that match TRBD1. The length of the CDR3 is 14 residues. The J segment lost 7 bases and the V segment lost 2 bases, leaving 0 bases of the junction unmatched. The germline gives CDR1 WSHSY, CDR2 SAAADI. DNA for the CDR3: TGCGCCAGCAGTGAGGGGACAGGGGGTGAAAAACTGTTTTTT. Translation gives CASSEGTGGEKLFF.

The chain carries TRBV5-1 and TRBJ2-2, with D hard to call. V was trimmed by 1 base and J by 0 bases, leaving 7 bases between them. Germline V CDR1 and CDR2: SGHRS, YFSETQ. The CDR3 runs 15 residues. The CDR3 sequence: CASSLIQTNTGELFF. The CDR3, as DNA: TGCGCCAGCAGCTTGATACAGACGAACACCGGGGAGCTGTTTTTT.

The chain links TRBV24-1 to TRBJ2-3, with a weak D call TRBD2 (6 bases). CDR3 length: 13 amino acids. The ends were cut back, 4 bases at V and 8 bases at J, with 12 bases in the middle. Germline V CDR1 and CDR2: KGHDR, SFDVKD. The CDR3 loop is CATSDTPGVTQYF. The CDR3 DNA sequence: TGTGCCACCAGTGACACCCCGGGAGTTACGCAGTATTTT.

CDR3 region: CAITSATVNTEAFF. The CDR3, as DNA: TGTGCCATCACCTCTGCAACAGTGAACACTGAAGCTTTCTTT. This chain connects TRBV10-3 to TRBJ1-1; no reliable D call. Germline lookup yields CDR1 ENHRY and CDR2 SYGVKD. This CDR3 is 14 amino acids long. V was pared by 7 bases and J by 0 bases, with 12 bases between.

The chain carries TRBV4-1 and TRBJ1-2; weak D call: TRBD1 (5 bases). The CDR3 sequence is 18 residues long. Trimming shortened V by 0 bases and J by 8 bases, and 25 bases separated the two germline ends. CDR1 and CDR2 (germline): MGHRA, YSYEKL. CDR3 sequence reads: CASSQDRSGWGVAGGYTF. CDR3 coding DNA: TGCGCCAGCAGCCAAGATCGATCCGGATGGGGGGTGGCTGGGGGCTACACCTTC.

The genes are TRBV10-1 and TRBJ2-5; 10 bases fit TRBD1. The CDR3 consists of 15 residues. The germline V gene has CDR1 WNHNN and CDR2 SYGVQD (reference sequence). The trim removed 6 bases at V and 4 bases at J, leaving 8 bases unmatched. For the CDR3, the DNA is TGCGCCAGCAGCGCCGACAGGGGGCGAAGAGAGACCCAGTACTTC. Residues: CASSADRGRRETQYF.

J is TRBJ2-1 and V is TRBV10-1, with 9 bases fitting TRBD1. CDR3 length: 14 residues. Germline values: CDR1 WNHNN, CDR2 SYGVQD (reference sequence). With V trimmed by 6 bases and J by 6 bases, 6 bases remained unmatched. The DNA for the CDR3 is TGCGCCAGCAGGGCCGGGACAGGGTCCAATGAGCAGTTCTTC. It encodes CASRAGTGSNEQFF.

The chain joins TRBV6-5 to TRBJ2-7; D perhaps matches TRBD1 (6 bases). V was cut by 6 bases and J by 4 bases, with 16 bases left in between. Per germline, CDR1 MNHEY and CDR2 SVGAGI. The CDR3 length is 14 residues. The CDR3 DNA sequence: TGTGCCAGCAGGGGGGCGAGGGGCCTTTACGAGCAGTACTTC. Its translation is CASRGARGLYEQYF.

The chain couples TRBV7-6 to TRBJ1-3, with a weak D call TRBD1 (6 bases). The germline V gene encodes CDR1 SGHVS and CDR2 FNYEAQ. Trimming cost V 5 bases and J 2 bases, with 13 bases left between them. The CDR3 runs 15 residues. The CDR3 DNA reads TGTGCCAGCAGCCCTTCTGGGACACCTGGAAACACCATATATTTT. The encoded protein is CASSPSGTPGNTIYF.

The chain employs TRBV12-3 or TRBV12-4 and TRBJ1-2, with D possibly being TRBD1 (5 bases). The CDR3 length is 12 residues. V dropped 4 bases and J dropped 6 bases, with 9 bases sitting between them. The chain's CDR3 is CASSYAGDGYTF. CDR3 nucleotides: TGTGCCAGCAGTTATGCGGGGGATGGCTACACCTTC.

The chain has TRBV5-1 and TRBJ2-7; D is perhaps TRBD1 (5 bases). Between the trimmed V and J ends, which lost 2 bases and 5 bases, there was a span of 11 bases. The CDR3 contains 13 residues. Germline lookup yields CDR1 SGHRS and CDR2 YFSETQ. As DNA, the CDR3 is TGCGCCAGCAGCTTCAGGGTGGGGAACGAGCAGTACTTC. Residues: CASSFRVGNEQYF.

This chain connects TRBV2 to TRBJ1-4, with D possibly matching TRBD1 (6 bases). The germline V gene encodes CDR1 SNHLY and CDR2 FYNNEI. This CDR3 has 14 residues. With 4 bases removed from V and 0 bases from J, the gap between germline ends came to 6 bases. Here the CDR3 reads CASSGQATNEKLFF. Here the CDR3 DNA reads TGTGCCAGCAGTGGACAGGCAACTAATGAAAAACTGTTTTTT.